This T cell receptor (beta chain) is from a study of T cell repertoires in cytomegalovirus infection (dated by TCRdb to between 2018 and 2020). Notes on the research overall: Donor HLA type was relevant to the analysis, because carriage of CMV infection together with the matching HLA type was indicated by public TCR beta signatures.

CDR1 and CDR2 are drawn from the germline V gene: MNHEY, SVGEGT. The cysteine opens and the phenylalanine closes a CDR3 of 15 amino acids. The sequence is cut down to CDR3 DNA, 45 bases in frame from base 1. Trimmed from V: 6 bases; trimmed from J: 0 bases; junction bases lacking a gene match: 8. Study-wide conclusions, independent of this receptor: In both this cohort and an independent roughly 400-donor cohort, the cumulative frequency of public TCR beta family members distinguished carriers of CMV infection plus the relevant HLA type. The ex vivo response was dominated by HLA-C-restricted CMV-specific TCR beta clonotypes, and the single most frequent clonotype in two of eight donors was supplied by these HLA-C-restricted clonotypes.

Data came from an Illumina HiSeq 1500. TCRdb ran its own pipeline on the public reads, namely fastp trimming at Q25 and MiXCR clone calling, and kept in-frame beta chains. Merged by CDR3 protein, the rows form single entries marked with the most common genes and DNA. The sample table records approximately 750,000 distinct CDR3 sequences; approximately 40% of these occur just once. The ten most abundant clones make up around 2.8% of the sample. A remark on this clonotype: What this receptor recognizes is not known. No base-level quality is on record; no much larger clone is a single base apart.

The sequence is built from TRBV6-2 or TRBV6-3 and TRBJ2-7; TRBD2 agrees with 7 junctional bases. Sequenced material: PBMCs. The clonotype was recovered from a human donor in good health (CMV status not recorded). Some clones in this sample may be carry-over from other donors' samples. The DNA reads as follows: TGTGCCAGCAGCTTAGCGGGTCCCCGCTCCTACGAGCAGTACTTC. Its amino acids are CASSLAGPRSYEQYF.